This T cell receptor beta chain derives from a study of T cells in Graves' hyperthyroidism and ophthalmopathy (dated by TCRdb to the late 2010s). Background for the entire study: Peripheral blood was collected at initial diagnosis, before any treatment. An independent validation cohort of about 20 hyperthyroidism patients and about 15 patients who later progressed to ophthalmopathy tested prospective prediction of ophthalmopathy. To identify TCR V-J signatures that set the groups apart, the researchers used a discovery cohort of roughly 100 patients, made up of fewer than 50 with Graves' ophthalmopathy and 55 to 65 with stable Graves' hyperthyroidism. Once sampling was done, hyperthyroidism patients were given methimazole at a starting dose of 30 mg daily, whereas ophthalmopathy patients were given high-dose intravenous methylprednisolone. In roughly six Graves' hyperthyroidism patients, the study also compared T-cell repertoires from thyroid tissue with T-cell repertoires from blood. TCR Vbeta CDR3 sequencing of roughly 140 peripheral blood samples (roughly 43 ophthalmopathy, about 75 hyperthyroidism and roughly 17 progressor patients) is reported in the paper. The 100 discovery patients were randomly split 7:3 into training and test sets. Paper-wide results and their limitations: In validation, progression to ophthalmopathy was predicted by the model with 70.59% sensitivity and approximately 78% specificity, a median of around 5.9 months before onset. No statistical method was used to set the sample size in advance, and investigators knew the group allocation. In cross-validation, a model built on a 13 V-J signature told ophthalmopathy apart from stable hyperthyroidism with 87.88% sensitivity and roughly 81% specificity, and in testing the same model reached 80%/75%. Blood samples also contained most of the expanded thyroid clonotypes (frequency above 0.001), which suggests that blood repertoires may reflect thyroid immune responses.

Ophthalmopathy patients had moderately to severely active disease, Clinical Activity Score of at least 3, NOSPECS grade of at least 4, and duration under 3 months. The study excluded patients with uncontrolled infections, other autoimmune diseases, pregnancy or lactation. Diagnoses relied on clinical symptoms, serum thyroxine and TRAb, thyroid ultrasound and orbital computed tomography. PBMCs were separated from under 11 ml of fresh peripheral blood using Ficoll-Paque density gradient centrifugation. Trizol reagent was used to extract total RNA, and RNA quality was then checked on an Agilent 2100 Bioanalyzer. The TCR beta CDR3 regions were amplified from the RNA transcripts. For the first round of RT-PCR on the TCR CDR3, the HTBI primer set was used together with the Qiagen OneStep RT-PCR kit. Libraries were constructed in a second round of multiplex PCR, after which size selection and purification were carried out. The libraries were sequenced on an Illumina HiSeq2000 using paired-end 100 bp reads. The source study handled its data this way. SOAPnuke was used to process the raw data, with reads discarded if the reads contained adapters or uncalled bases, had a mean Phred below 15, or lacked an exact constant-primer or identifier match. COPE v1.2.5 was used to merge the high-quality paired reads, and each unique nucleotide sequence was defined as a clonotype. Clonotypes were aligned to IMGT TRBV, TRBD and TRBJ reference segments using MiTCR v1.1. The analysis was restricted to V-J combinations with a frequency above 0.0001, which together covered 99.2% of the repertoires. A TCS score was defined as the ratio between F50 (clonal expansion) and ExV (chaos), using BLOSUM62-based TCRdist between CDR3 peptides within each V-J. Welch's t-statistics and random forest reduced roughly 500 V-J features to fewer than 15, which were used in a naive Bayes classifier (R e1071). TCRdb's own reprocessing of the public reads used fastp at Q25 and MiXCR and kept productive beta chains. When rows share a CDR3 protein, they turn into one entry using the most common DNA and genes. The V and J calls shown here were made by TCRdb, not taken from the authors' results. A total of approximately 530,000 distinct CDR3 sequences appear in this sample, less than 20% of them only once. Together, the top ten hold 40% to 50% of the sample.

This clonotype was seen more than once but under ten times. What this receptor recognizes is not known. No base-level quality is on record; no much larger clone is a single base apart. The junction shows trimming of 6 bases on V and 0 bases on J, plus 12 bases between the germline ends. The germline V gene gives CDR1 as MDHEN and CDR2 as SYDVKM. Measured from the cysteine to the phenylalanine, the CDR3 is 15 residues long. The entry retains the CDR3 DNA only, 45 bases that are in frame from base 1. This receptor was taken from a man aged 35-49 years with Graves' ophthalmopathy. This chain is built from TRBV28 and TRBJ1-5, with no D gene named confidently. Sequenced: blood. CDR3 loop: CASSPPPYSNQPQHF. The sequence in DNA is TGTGCCAGCAGCCCTCCACCATATAGCAATCAGCCCCAGCATTTT.